These 19 T cell receptor beta chains came from one sample sequenced in a study of Graves' ophthalmopathy and Graves' hyperthyroidism (dated by TCRdb to between 2017 and 2018). Data came from an Illumina HiSeq 2000. For repertoire sequencing, TCR beta CDR3 regions were amplified from RNA transcripts. The first round was an RT-PCR using HTBI primers with the Qiagen OneStep RT-PCR kit, and this first round was followed by a second-round multiplex PCR, then size selection and purification. TCRdb took the public reads, trimmed them with fastp at Q25, ran MiXCR for clone calling and kept in-frame beta chains. Entries are consolidated by CDR3 protein sequence, retaining the most common genes and DNA. The sample has about 550,000 distinct CDR3 sequences on record, roughly 40% of them singletons. The leading ten clones occupy roughly 4% of the sample. Source material: peripheral blood or thyroid tissue (not recorded which). These receptors came from an adult man with Graves' hyperthyroidism.

In this sample, this clonotype turned up many times. The chain joins TRBV20-1 to TRBJ1-1; TRBD1 matches at 9 bases. Unmatched junction bases numbered 9, after V lost 0 bases and J lost 1 base. The CDR3 runs 17 residues. Germline V gene lookup returns CDR1 DFQATT and CDR2 SNEGSKA (reference sequence). This CDR3 is CSARDLGTGSRNTEAFF. CDR3 DNA: TGCAGTGCTAGAGATTTAGGGACAGGGAGCCGGAACACTGAAGCTTTCTTT.

This clonotype has ten or more counts. V usage is TRBV5-1 and J usage is TRBJ1-1; D is possibly TRBD1 (5 bases). From germline, CDR1 is SGHRS and CDR2 YFSETQ. The CDR3 is made up of 16 amino acids. V was cut by 2 bases and J by 7 bases, with 21 bases left in between. This CDR3 reads CASSLAGTASNGEAFF. In nucleotides, the CDR3 is TGCGCCAGCAGCTTAGCCGGGACCGCGTCCAATGGTGAAGCTTTCTTT. The entire variable domain, with the rest obtained from reference TRBV5-1 and TRBJ1-1, is as follows: KAGVTQTPRYLIKTRGQQVTLSCSPISGHRSVSWYQQTPGQGLQFLFEYFSETQRNKGNFPGRFSGRQFSNSRSEMNVSTLELGDSALYLCASSLAGTASNGEAFFGQGTRLTVV.

This clonotype was observed a handful of times. The chain joins TRBV5-8 to TRBJ2-5; 10 bases map to TRBD2. The V segment lost 5 bases and the J segment 1 base; nucleotides outside the gene matches: 8. This CDR3 has 16 amino acids. Germline V gene sequence: CDR1 SGHTS, CDR2 YDEGEE. CDR3 sequence (DNA): TGTGCCAGCAGGGGGGGAGCGGGGGGGCCCCAAGAGACCCAGTACTTC. It specifies CASRGGAGGPQETQYF.

The chain employs TRBV7-9 and TRBJ2-3; a possible D gene is TRBD2 (5 bases). The CDR3 has 18 amino acids. The germline gives CDR1 SEHNR, CDR2 FQNEAQ (reference sequence). The V end lost 2 bases, the J end lost 3 bases, and 21 bases lay between the germline ends. The DNA for the CDR3 is TGTGCCAGCAGCTTAAGCGGTGCAGGTCACATGGGAACAGATACGCAGTATTTT. It codes for CASSLSGAGHMGTDTQYF. Together with reference TRBV7-9 and TRBJ2-3, the CDR3 gives the full variable domain: DTGVSQNPRHKITKRGQNVTFRCDPISEHNRLYWYRQTLGQGPEFLTYFQNEAQLEKSRLLSDRFSAERPKGSFSTLEIQRTEQGDSAMYLCASSLSGAGHMGTDTQYFGPGTRLTVL.

Ten or more counts support this clonotype. The J gene is TRBJ2-7, the V gene TRBV10-1; possibly TRBD2 for D (5 bases). The germline gives CDR1 WNHNN, CDR2 SYGVQD (reference sequence). This CDR3 comprises 14 residues. The germline V and J ends were trimmed by 3 bases and 2 bases, with 11 bases remaining between them. The CDR3 DNA follows: TGCGCCAGCAGTGACGAGGGAATAGCCTACGAGCAGTACTTC. Its translation is CASSDEGIAYEQYF.

Note on this clonotype: Its ends do not fully match the called genes, so a read error is possible. The chain couples TRBV5-1 to TRBJ2-2; a weak D match, TRBD2 (6 bases). The germline V gene encodes CDR1 SGHRS and CDR2 YFSETQ. There are 16 residues in the CDR3. CDR3 amino acids: CASSSNPGLRTGELFF. In DNA form, the CDR3 reads TGTGCCAGCAGCTCCAATCCGGGACTCCGAACCGGGGAGCTGTTTTTT.

This clonotype was recorded at least ten times. CDR3 DNA: TGTGCCAGCAGCGGGGGGGCCAGACAGGGGCGGGAAAAACTGTTTTTT. As protein: CASSGGARQGREKLFF. The genes are TRBV9 and TRBJ1-4, with 8 bases matching TRBD1. This CDR3 contains 16 residues. From germline, CDR1 is SGDLS and CDR2 YYNGEE. V gave up 3 bases and J gave up 8 bases; unmatched junction bases: 12.

This clonotype has more than one count but fewer than ten. The chain has TRBV5-6 and TRBJ2-7; D not resolved. The V end was cut by 5 bases, the J end by 3 bases, with 18 bases between. Germline V gene data show CDR1 as SGHDT and CDR2 as YYEEEE. This CDR3 contains 15 residues. The chain's CDR3 is CASSLFQARIYEQYF. CDR3 DNA sequence: TGTGCCAGCAGTTTATTTCAGGCAAGAATCTACGAGCAGTACTTC.

This clonotype was recorded many times. This chain joins TRBV9 and TRBJ1-6; a possible D gene is TRBD1 (6 bases). This CDR3 is 14 amino acids long. V dropped 3 bases and J dropped 3 bases, with 7 bases sitting between them. From germline, CDR1 is SGDLS and CDR2 YYNGEE. DNA for the CDR3: TGTGCCAGCAGCGACAGGGTCTATAATTCACCCCTCCACTTT. Amino acid sequence: CASSDRVYNSPLHF.

Only a few counts were recorded for this clonotype. The chain carries TRBV7-2 and TRBJ1-6, with D tentatively TRBD1 (5 bases). The length of the CDR3 is 15 residues. Looked up from germline, CDR1 is SGHTA and CDR2 is FQGNSA. Trimming removed 1 base at V and 10 bases at J, with 14 bases between. This chain's CDR3 is CASSLGGGVNSPLHF. In DNA, the CDR3 is TGTGCCAGCAGCTTAGGTGGAGGGGTAAACTCACCCCTCCACTTT.

V is TRBV24-1 and J is TRBJ2-7, with 7 bases identical to TRBD2. Near its end, the DNA agrees better with TRBJ2-1, so the J call may be wrong. This CDR3 region has 13 residues. Germline-derived CDR1 and CDR2 are KGHDR and SFDVKD. CDR3 amino acids: CATSDSTSVEQFF. The CDR3 region has the DNA TGTGCCACCAGTGACTCCACTAGCGTGGAGCAGTTCTTC.

This chain joins TRBV2 and TRBJ2-6; 9 positions match TRBD1. The CDR3 runs 16 residues. V lost 4 bases to trimming and J lost 2 bases; unmatched junction nucleotides: 3. CDR1 is SNHLY, CDR2 FYNNEI, per germline. CDR3 coding DNA: TGTGCCAGCAGTGTAAACAGGGGGCCTGGGGCCAACGTCCTGACTTTC. Translated, it gives CASSVNRGPGANVLTF.

Remarks on this clonotype: Just one base apart from a much larger clone, this may be a read error. The V gene is TRBV7-2, the J gene TRBJ2-7; the D call may be TRBD1 or TRBD2 (6 bases each). Trimming pared 1 base from V and 2 bases from J, leaving 12 bases between. Germline CDR1 SGHTA, CDR2 FQGNSA. CDR3 length: 15 amino acids. CDR3: CASSLVWGATYEQYF. The CDR3, as DNA: TGTGCCAGCAGCTTAGTTTGGGGGGCCACCTACGAGCAGTACTTC.

The V gene is TRBV7-9, the J gene TRBJ2-2; D is unclear. The CDR3 covers 12 residues. V lost 5 bases and J 6 bases, leaving 7 bases between the germline ends. CDR1 is SEHNR and CDR2 is FQNEAQ in the germline V gene (reference sequence). This CDR3 reads CASSQPPGELFF. The CDR3 DNA sequence: TGTGCCAGCAGCCAGCCCCCCGGGGAGCTGTTTTTT.

Comments on this clonotype: This could be a read error, since a much larger clone is one nucleotide away. The chain recombines TRBV20-1 with TRBJ1-5; D gene unclear. Germline lookup yields CDR1 DFQATT and CDR2 SNEGSKA (reference sequence). CDR3 length: 15 amino acids. The V and J ends lost 3 bases and 2 bases respectively, with 14 bases between them. The CDR3 is CSARDGRACNQPQHF. The CDR3 DNA is TGCAGTGCTAGGGACGGACGGGCGTGCAATCAGCCCCAGCATTTT.

This clonotype was counted at least ten times. The chain has TRBV24-1 and TRBJ2-2, with 9 nucleotides matching TRBD1. V shed 0 bases, J shed 1 base, and the junction held 8 bases outside the gene matches. Germline CDR1 and CDR2: KGHDR and SFDVKD. CDR3 length equals 19 residues. This CDR3 reads CATSDLLRPGQGNTGELFF. The DNA for the CDR3 is TGTGCCACCAGTGATTTGCTTCGCCCGGGACAGGGGAACACCGGGGAGCTGTTTTTT.

The table lists this clonotype with many counts. CDR3: CASSYFGTGRQETQYF. Written as DNA, the CDR3 is TGTGCCAGCAGTTACTTTGGGACAGGGAGGCAAGAGACCCAGTACTTC. This chain uses TRBV6-6 with TRBJ2-5; 9 positions match TRBD1. The CDR3 consists of 16 residues. With 1 base clipped from V and 2 bases from J, the junction kept 5 bases outside the gene matches. CDR1 and CDR2 (germline): MNHNY, SVGAGI (reference sequence).

V usage is TRBV7-9 and J usage is TRBJ2-2; 8 positions agree with TRBD1. Germline loops: CDR1 SEHNR, CDR2 FQNEAQ (reference sequence). This CDR3 has 16 amino acids. Trimming took 5 bases from V and 1 from J; bases not matched to a gene: 6. The CDR3 bases are TGTGCCAGCAGCCAGGGGGCAGCGGGGAACACCGGGGAGCTGTTTTTT. Its translation is CASSQGAAGNTGELFF.

This clonotype has more than one count but fewer than ten. The chain employs TRBV6-5 and TRBJ1-6, with D uncertain. Between the trimmed V and J ends, which lost 0 bases and 6 bases, there was a span of 9 bases. The CDR3 runs to 15 residues. The germline V gene encodes CDR1 MNHEY and CDR2 SVGAGI. The CDR3 DNA reads TGTGCCAGCAGTTACTCTACAGTGATTAATTCACCCCTCCACTTT. Protein product: CASSYSTVINSPLHF.